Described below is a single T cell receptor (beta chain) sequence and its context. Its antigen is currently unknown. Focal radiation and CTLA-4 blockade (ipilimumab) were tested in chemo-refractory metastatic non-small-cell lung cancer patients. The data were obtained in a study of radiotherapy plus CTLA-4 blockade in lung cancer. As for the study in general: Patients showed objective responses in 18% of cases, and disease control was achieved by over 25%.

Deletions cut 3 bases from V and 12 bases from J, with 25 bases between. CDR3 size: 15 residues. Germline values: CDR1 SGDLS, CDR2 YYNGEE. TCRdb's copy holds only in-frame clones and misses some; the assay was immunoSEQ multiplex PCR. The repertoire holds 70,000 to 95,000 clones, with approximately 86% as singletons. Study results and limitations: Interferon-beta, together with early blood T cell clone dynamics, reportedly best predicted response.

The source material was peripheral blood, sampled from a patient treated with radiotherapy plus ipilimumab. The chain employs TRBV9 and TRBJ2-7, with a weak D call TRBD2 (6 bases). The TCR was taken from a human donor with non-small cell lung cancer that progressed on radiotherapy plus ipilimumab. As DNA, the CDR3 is TGTGCCAGCAGCGCGGGGGTTTCCGAAGGGACTGAACTGTACTTC. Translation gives CASSAGVSEGTELYF.